Below, 5 T cell receptor beta chains from the same sample are listed, as sequenced in a study of CD8+CD57+ T cells in acquired aplastic anemia. Using genomic DNA as the template, TCR beta VDJ and CDR3 profiling was carried out. Using its own MiXCR run on the reads, TCRdb lists one record per CDR3 protein. The sample contains about 160,000 distinct CDR3 sequences, more than 45% of which appear only once. Patients sequenced had flow cytometry evidence of CD8+CD57+ cell expansion. Sequencing was performed on sorted CD4+, CD8+, or CD8+CD57+ T cells (not recorded which) from PBMCs. These receptors were collected from a human donor with aplastic anemia.

This clonotype was counted many times. V is TRBV7-9 and J is TRBJ2-5; 15 positions match TRBD2. This CDR3 contains 17 residues. With V trimmed by 3 bases and J by 1 base, 3 bases remained unmatched. Germline CDR1 SEHNR, CDR2 FQNEAQ (reference sequence). The CDR3 region has the DNA TGTGCCAGCAGCTTGGGACTAGCGGGAGGCCCCCAAGAGACCCAGTACTTC. This encodes CASSLGLAGGPQETQYF. Based on the CDR3 plus reference TRBV7-9 and TRBJ2-5, the full variable domain is DTGVSQNPRHKITKRGQNVTFRCDPISEHNRLYWYRQTLGQGPEFLTYFQNEAQLEKSRLLSDRFSAERPKGSFSTLEIQRTEQGDSAMYLCASSLGLAGGPQETQYFGPGTRLLVL.

This clonotype rates as medium-sized (0.01 to 0.1%). The chain carries TRBV10-3 and TRBJ2-1; 15 bases are shared with TRBD2. Germline CDR1 reads ENHRY; CDR2 reads SYGVKD. This CDR3 region has 16 residues. V dropped 7 bases and J dropped 1; count of bases not matched to a gene: 2. This chain's CDR3 is CAIKGTSGRSYNEQFF. CDR3 coding DNA: TGTGCCATCAAAGGGACTAGCGGGAGGTCCTACAATGAGCAGTTCTTC.

The chain recombines TRBV5-1 with TRBJ2-7; D unclear. Germline values: CDR1 SGHRS, CDR2 YFSETQ. V was clipped by 0 bases and J by 4 bases, with 8 bases between them. This CDR3 is 13 amino acids long. CDR3 coding DNA: TGCGCCAGCAGCTTGGTGGTGGGGTACGAGCAGTACTTC. This gives the protein CASSLVVGYEQYF.

This clonotype was found many times. V is TRBV5-4 and J is TRBJ2-3; 7 bases are shared with TRBD1. With V trimmed by 4 bases and J by 1 base, 3 bases remained unmatched. CDR3 length equals 14 residues. Germline values: CDR1 SGHNT, CDR2 YYREEE (reference sequence). This chain's CDR3 is CASSRDSRTDTQYF. The DNA for the CDR3 is TGTGCCAGCAGCCGGGACAGCCGCACAGATACGCAGTATTTT.

This rearrangement joins TRBV29-1 to TRBJ2-3, with TRBD1 identical over 7 bases. Looked up from germline, CDR1 is SQVTM and CDR2 is ANQGSEA. Trimming took 7 bases from V and 4 from J; bases not matched to a gene: 11. The CDR3 is 14 amino acids. The CDR3 sequence: CSAATGTVADTQYF. CDR3 coding DNA: TGCAGCGCAGCTACCGGGACAGTTGCAGATACGCAGTATTTT.